This T cell receptor (beta chain) is drawn from a study of TIL therapy for anti-PD-1-resistant metastatic lung cancer. Study-level points and caveats: This highly selected cohort may not generalize to typical lung cancer patients. The baseline peripheral repertoire was partially replaced by infused TIL clonotypes that later decayed.

The libraries were made with immunoSEQ v3. Libraries were sequenced to 2 million to 2.5 million read pairs (survey) or roughly 5-6 million (deep). TCRdb's copy holds only in-frame clones and misses some; the assay was immunoSEQ multiplex PCR. In the table there are about 52,000 clones, approximately 79% of which are singletons. Worth noting for this clone: Antigen unknown.

This CDR3 is built from 16 residues. Time point reported: pre-treatment sample, taken before nivolumab and TIL therapy. The receptor was isolated from a woman aged 30 to 85 with non-small cell lung cancer. This sequence joins TRBV1 and TRBJ1-1. TRBV1 is designated a pseudogene. This material consisted of blood, taken at baseline. CDR3 sequence reads: CTSSRNIPGGGTEAFF. CDR3 nucleotides: TGCACCAGCAGCAGAAACATACCCGGGGGGGGCACTGAAGCTTTCTTT.